This TCR beta chain was obtained from a study of shared clonotypes between healthy human individuals. Study-level results: A limitation of the genetic and exposure-history diversity represented arose from few donors.

Original methodology: For the immunoSEQ data, sequences were junction-only without quality scores, so filtering differed. The protocol was immunoSEQ multiplex PCR, while the TCRdb copy is restricted to in-frame clones and leaves out a portion. V and J calls plus clone size are reproduced from that table; the DNA served to infer D and trimming. The sample has some 650,000 clones, more than 95% seen once; the top ten hold 0.045% to 0.06%. CDR1 GTSNPN and CDR2 SVGIG come from the germline V gene (reference sequence). The CDR3 has 14 residues. Trimming pared 0 bases from V and 4 bases from J, leaving 10 bases between. Turning to this clone: The target antigen is unknown.

Negatively enriched CD4+ T cells were divided by CD45RA into naive and memory. The chain recombines TRBV30 with TRBJ1-5; D uncertain. The TCR was taken from a young woman in good health. The sequenced sample consisted of naive CD4+ T cells sorted from blood. Subset described: CD45RA+ positively selected. In nucleotides, the CDR3 is TGTGCCTGGAGTGTACTACCGGGGAATCAGCCCCAGCATTTT. Protein product: CAWSVLPGNQPQHF.